This TCR beta chain was recorded in a study of T cells after posttransplantation cyclophosphamide. Many counts were recorded for this clone. Method: immunoSEQ multiplex PCR; TCRdb's copy keeps in-frame clones and lacks some. In total the sample includes about 34,000 clones, none of them seen once. The TCR sequence derives from a woman in her forties or fifties in good health and a related stem cell transplant donor. Specimen: PBMCs.

The CDR3 sequence: CASSYGGSSEKLFF. The CDR3 DNA reads as TGTGCCAGCAGTTATGGCGGAAGCAGTGAAAAACTGTTTTTT. The chain employs TRBV6-5 and TRBJ1-4; D is ambiguous. The CDR3 has 14 amino acids. CDR1 and CDR2 (germline): MNHEY, SVGAGI. Trimming shortened V by 3 bases and J by 7 bases, and 12 bases separated the two germline ends.